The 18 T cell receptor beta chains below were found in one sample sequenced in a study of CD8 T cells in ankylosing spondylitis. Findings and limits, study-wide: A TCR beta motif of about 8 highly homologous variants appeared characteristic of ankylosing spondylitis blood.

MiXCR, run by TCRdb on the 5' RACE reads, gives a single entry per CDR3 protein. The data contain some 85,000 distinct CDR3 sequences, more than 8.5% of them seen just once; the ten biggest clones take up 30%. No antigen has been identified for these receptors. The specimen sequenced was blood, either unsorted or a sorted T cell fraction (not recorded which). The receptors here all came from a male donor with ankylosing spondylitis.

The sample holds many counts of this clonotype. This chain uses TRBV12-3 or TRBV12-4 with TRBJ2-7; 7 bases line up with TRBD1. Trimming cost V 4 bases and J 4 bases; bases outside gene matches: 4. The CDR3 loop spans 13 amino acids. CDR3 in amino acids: CASSSGQTYEQYF. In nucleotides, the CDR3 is TGTGCCAGCAGTTCGGGACAGACATACGAGCAGTACTTC.

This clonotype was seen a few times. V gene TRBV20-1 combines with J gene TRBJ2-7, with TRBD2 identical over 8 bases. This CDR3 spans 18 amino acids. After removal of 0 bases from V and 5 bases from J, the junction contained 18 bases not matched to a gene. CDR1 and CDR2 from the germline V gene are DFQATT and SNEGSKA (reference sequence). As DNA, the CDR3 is TGCAGTGCTAGAGACCACCGGGAGGGATCCCAGAATGCGGACGAGCAGTACTTC. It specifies CSARDHREGSQNADEQYF.

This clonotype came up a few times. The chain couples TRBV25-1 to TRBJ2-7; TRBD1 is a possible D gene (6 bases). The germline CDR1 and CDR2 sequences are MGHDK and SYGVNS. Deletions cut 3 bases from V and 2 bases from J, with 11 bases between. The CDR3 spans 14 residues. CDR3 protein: CASSESGTTYEQYV. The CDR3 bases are TGTGCCAGCAGTGAGTCCGGGACAACCTACGAGCAGTACGTC.

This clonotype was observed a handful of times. CDR3 protein: CASSSGVGPYNEQFF. The CDR3 bases are TGTGCCAGCTCCTCAGGGGTGGGCCCGTACAATGAGCAGTTCTTC. The chain uses TRBV27 and TRBJ2-1; tentatively, D is TRBD1 (6 bases). The V end was cut by 8 bases, the J end by 4 bases, with 18 bases between. The germline gives CDR1 MNHEY, CDR2 SMNVEV (reference sequence). CDR3 length: 15 amino acids.

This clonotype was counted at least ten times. As DNA, the CDR3 is TGTGCCAGCAGCCCGGGAGGAGGCGGCACTTCTGGCTACACCTTC. Translated: CASSPGGGGTSGYTF. The rearrangement joins TRBV7-9 to TRBJ1-2; D is unclear. CDR1 is SEHNR, CDR2 FQNEAQ, per germline (reference sequence). Trimming cost V 5 bases and J 7 bases, with 20 bases left between them. The CDR3 covers 15 residues. The whole variable domain, remainder taken from reference TRBV7-9 and TRBJ1-2, is DTGVSQNPRHKITKRGQNVTFRCDPISEHNRLYWYRQTLGQGPEFLTYFQNEAQLEKSRLLSDRFSAERPKGSFSTLEIQRTEQGDSAMYLCASSPGGGGTSGYTFGSGTRLTVV.

The CDR3 bases are TGCGCCAGCAGCTTAGGGGGGGCAGATGAAGCTTTCTTT. This sequence encodes CASSLGGADEAFF. This rearrangement joins TRBV5-1 to TRBJ1-1; weak D call: TRBD1 (6 bases). Germline lookup yields CDR1 SGHRS and CDR2 YFSETQ. The CDR3 has 13 amino acids. With 2 bases removed from V and 7 bases from J, the gap between germline ends came to 12 bases.

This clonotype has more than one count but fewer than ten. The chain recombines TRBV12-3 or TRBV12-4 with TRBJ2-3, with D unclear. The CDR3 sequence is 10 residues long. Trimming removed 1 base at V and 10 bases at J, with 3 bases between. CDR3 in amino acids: CASSLGAQYF. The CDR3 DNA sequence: TGTGCCAGCAGTTTAGGCGCGCAGTATTTT.

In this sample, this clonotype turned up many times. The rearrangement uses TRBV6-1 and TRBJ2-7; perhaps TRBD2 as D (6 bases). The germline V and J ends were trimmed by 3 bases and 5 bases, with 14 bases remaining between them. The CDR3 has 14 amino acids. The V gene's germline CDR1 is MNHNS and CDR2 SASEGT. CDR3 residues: CASSDLGGPDEQYF. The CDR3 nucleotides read TGTGCCAGCAGTGATTTGGGGGGTCCAGACGAGCAGTACTTC.

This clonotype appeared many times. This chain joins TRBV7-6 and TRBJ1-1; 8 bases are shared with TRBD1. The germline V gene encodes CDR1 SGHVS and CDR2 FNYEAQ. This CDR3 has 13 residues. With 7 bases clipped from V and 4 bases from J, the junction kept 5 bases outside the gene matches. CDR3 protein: CASTQGAVTEAFF. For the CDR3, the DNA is TGTGCCAGCACCCAGGGGGCAGTCACTGAAGCTTTCTTT. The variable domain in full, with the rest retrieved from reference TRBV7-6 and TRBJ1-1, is GAGVSQSPRYKVTKRGQDVALRCDPISGHVSLYWYRQALGQGPEFLTYFNYEAQQDKSGLPNDRFSAERPEGSISTLTIQRTEQRDSAMYRCASTQGAVTEAFFGQGTRLTVV.

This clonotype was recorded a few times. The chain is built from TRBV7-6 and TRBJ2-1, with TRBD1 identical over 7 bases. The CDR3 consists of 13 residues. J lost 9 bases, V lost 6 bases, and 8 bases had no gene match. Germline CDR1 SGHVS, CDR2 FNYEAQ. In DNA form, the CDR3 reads TGTGCCAGCAGTTTTGAACAGGGGATTGAGCAGTTCTTC. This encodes CASSFEQGIEQFF.

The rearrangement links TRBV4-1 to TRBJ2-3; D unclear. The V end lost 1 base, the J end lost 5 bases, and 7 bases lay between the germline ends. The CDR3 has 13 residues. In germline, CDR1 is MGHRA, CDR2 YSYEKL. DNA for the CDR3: TGCGCCAGCAGCCAAGTTTCGGAAGATACGCAGTATTTT. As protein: CASSQVSEDTQYF.

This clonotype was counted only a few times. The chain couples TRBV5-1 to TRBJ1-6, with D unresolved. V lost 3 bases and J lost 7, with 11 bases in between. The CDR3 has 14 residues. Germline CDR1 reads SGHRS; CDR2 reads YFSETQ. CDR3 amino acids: CASSSGRANSPLHF. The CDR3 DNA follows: TGCGCCAGCAGCTCCGGTCGGGCGAATTCACCCCTCCACTTT.

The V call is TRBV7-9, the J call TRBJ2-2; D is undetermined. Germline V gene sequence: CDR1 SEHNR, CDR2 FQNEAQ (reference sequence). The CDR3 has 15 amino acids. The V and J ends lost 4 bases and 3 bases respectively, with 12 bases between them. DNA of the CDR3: TGTGCCAGCAGCTGGGTTCGGACCCACACCGGGGAGCTGTTTTTT. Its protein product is CASSWVRTHTGELFF.

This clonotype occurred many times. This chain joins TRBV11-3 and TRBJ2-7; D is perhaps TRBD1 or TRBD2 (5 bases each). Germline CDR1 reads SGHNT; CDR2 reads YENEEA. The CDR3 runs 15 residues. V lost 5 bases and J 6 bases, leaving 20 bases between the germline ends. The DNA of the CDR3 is TGTGCCAGCAGCCTATTACCGGGACCTCAATTCGAGCAGTACTTC. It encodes CASSLLPGPQFEQYF.

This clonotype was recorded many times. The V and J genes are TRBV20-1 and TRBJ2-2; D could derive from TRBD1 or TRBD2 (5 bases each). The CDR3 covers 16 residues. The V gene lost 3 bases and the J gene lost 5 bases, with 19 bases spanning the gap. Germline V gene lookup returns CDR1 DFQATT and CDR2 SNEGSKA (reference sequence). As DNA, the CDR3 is TGCAGTGCTAGTAGGGCAGGGATCCTAGCAACCGGGGAGCTGTTTTTT. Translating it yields CSASRAGILATGELFF.

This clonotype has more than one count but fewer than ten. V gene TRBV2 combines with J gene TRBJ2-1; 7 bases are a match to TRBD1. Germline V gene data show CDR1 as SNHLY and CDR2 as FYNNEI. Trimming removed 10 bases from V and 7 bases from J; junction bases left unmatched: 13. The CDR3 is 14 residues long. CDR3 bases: TGTGCCACCCCCCGGGGACAGTCGTGGAATGAGCAGTTCTTC. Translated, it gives CATPRGQSWNEQFF.

Here the CDR3 reads CASSFMETQYF. The CDR3, as DNA: TGTGCCAGCAGTTTTATGGAGACCCAGTACTTC. The J gene is TRBJ2-5, the V gene TRBV28; D is unresolved. The CDR3 consists of 11 residues. V was clipped by 3 bases and J by 5 bases, with 4 bases between them. CDR1 and CDR2 (germline): MDHEN, SYDVKM.

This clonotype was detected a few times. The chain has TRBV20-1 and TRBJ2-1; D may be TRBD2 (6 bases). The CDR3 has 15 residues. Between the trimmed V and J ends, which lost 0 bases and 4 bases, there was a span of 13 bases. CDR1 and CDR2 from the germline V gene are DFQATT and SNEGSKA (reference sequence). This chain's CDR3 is CSAREGGIGYNEQFF. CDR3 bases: TGCAGTGCTAGAGAGGGCGGGATAGGATACAATGAGCAGTTCTTC.